The present T cell receptor beta chain was sequenced within a study of metastatic and nonmetastatic thyroid tumors. The wider study: Across peripheral blood and tumor or nodule tissue samples taken from malignant and benign thyroid patients, the repertoires were compared with one another.

The CDR3 has 13 residues. Germline lookup yields CDR1 MNHNS and CDR2 SASEGT. With 6 bases removed from V and 4 bases from J, the gap between germline ends came to 12 bases. This clone appeared a few times. Ahead of thyroid surgery, no patient had received treatment of any kind. TCRdb re-called clones via MiXCR from the PCR reads. The data show around 29,000 clones, about 20% seen once. The TCR was taken from a female donor with papillary thyroid cancer or a benign thyroid nodule (not recorded which). Some clones in this sample may be carry-over from other donors' samples. J is TRBJ1-2 and V is TRBV6-1; D gene ambiguous. Specimen: blood. CDR3 sequence reads: CASRPAGSYGYTF. The CDR3, as DNA: TGTGCCAGCAGACCCGCCGGGAGCTATGGCTACACCTTC.